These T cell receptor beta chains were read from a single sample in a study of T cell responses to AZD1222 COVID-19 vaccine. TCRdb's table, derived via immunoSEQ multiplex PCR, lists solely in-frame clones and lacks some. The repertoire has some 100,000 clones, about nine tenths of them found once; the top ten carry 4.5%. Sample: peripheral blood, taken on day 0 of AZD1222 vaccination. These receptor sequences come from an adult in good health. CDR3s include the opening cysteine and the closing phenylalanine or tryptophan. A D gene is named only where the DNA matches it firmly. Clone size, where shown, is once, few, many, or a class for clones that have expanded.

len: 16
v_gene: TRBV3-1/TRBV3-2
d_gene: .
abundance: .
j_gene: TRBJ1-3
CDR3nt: TGTGCCAGCAGCCGATTTTCGGGGCGCTCTGGAAACACCATATATTTT
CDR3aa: CASSRFSGRSGNTIYF

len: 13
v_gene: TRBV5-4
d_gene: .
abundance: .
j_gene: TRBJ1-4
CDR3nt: TGTGCCAGCAGCGGACGGGACGGCGAAAAACTGTTTTTT
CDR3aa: CASSGRDGEKLFF

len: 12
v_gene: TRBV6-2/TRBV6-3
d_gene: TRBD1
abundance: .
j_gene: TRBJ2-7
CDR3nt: TGTGCCAGCAGGTACGGGACAGGCGAGCAGTACTTC
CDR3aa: CASRYGTGEQYF

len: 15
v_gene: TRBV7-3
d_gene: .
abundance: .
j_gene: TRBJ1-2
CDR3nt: TGTGCCAGCAGCTTAAATCCCACAGGGTCGGCTGGCTACACCTTC
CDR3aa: CASSLNPTGSAGYTF

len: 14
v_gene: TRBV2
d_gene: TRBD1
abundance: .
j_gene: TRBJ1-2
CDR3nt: TGTGCCAGCAGTGAAATGGACAGGGTCTATGGCTACACCTTC
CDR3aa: CASSEMDRVYGYTF

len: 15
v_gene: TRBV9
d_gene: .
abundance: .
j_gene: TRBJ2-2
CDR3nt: TGTGCCAGCAGCCCGGTCGGAGGGTACACCGGGGAGCTGTTTTTT
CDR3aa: CASSPVGGYTGELFF

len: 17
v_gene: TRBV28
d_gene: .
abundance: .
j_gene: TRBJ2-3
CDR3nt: TGTGCCAGCAGTAAACCTGGCCAAACGTCTAGCACAGATACGCAGTATTTT
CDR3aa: CASSKPGQTSSTDTQYF

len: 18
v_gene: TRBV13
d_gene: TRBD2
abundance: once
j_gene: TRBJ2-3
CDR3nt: TGTGCCAGCAGCTCAGTTGCGGGGGGGCCGGAGGGCACAGATACGCAGTATTTT
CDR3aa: CASSSVAGGPEGTDTQYF

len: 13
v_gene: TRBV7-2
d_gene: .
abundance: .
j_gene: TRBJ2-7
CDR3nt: TGTGCCAGCAGCTTAGGGTCGGCCTACGAGCAGTACTTC
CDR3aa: CASSLGSAYEQYF

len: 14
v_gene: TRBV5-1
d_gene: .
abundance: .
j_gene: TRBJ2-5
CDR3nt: TGCGCCAGCAGCTTGAGGGAAGTCAGTGAGACCCAGTACTTC
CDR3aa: CASSLREVSETQYF

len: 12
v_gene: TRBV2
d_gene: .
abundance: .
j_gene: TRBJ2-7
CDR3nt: TGTGCCAGCACCCGGACAGTCTACGAGCAGTACTTC
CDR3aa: CASTRTVYEQYF

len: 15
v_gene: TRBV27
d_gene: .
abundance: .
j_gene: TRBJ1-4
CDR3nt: TGTGCCAGCAGTTTAGTCTTTGCAACTAATGAAAAACTGTTTTTT
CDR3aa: CASSLVFATNEKLFF

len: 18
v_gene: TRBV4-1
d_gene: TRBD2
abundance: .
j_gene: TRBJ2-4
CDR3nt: TGCGCCAGCAGCCAAGATAGGAGCGGGGTCTTAGCCAAAAACATTCAGTACTTC
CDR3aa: CASSQDRSGVLAKNIQYF

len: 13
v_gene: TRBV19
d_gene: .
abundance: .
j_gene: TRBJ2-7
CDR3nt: TGTGCCAGTCAAGACAGGAACTCCTACGAGCAGTACTTC
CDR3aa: CASQDRNSYEQYF

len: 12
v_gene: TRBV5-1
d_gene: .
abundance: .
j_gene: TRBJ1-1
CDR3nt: TGCGCCAGCAGCGGGGCCGGGATTGAAGCTTTCTTT
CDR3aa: CASSGAGIEAFF

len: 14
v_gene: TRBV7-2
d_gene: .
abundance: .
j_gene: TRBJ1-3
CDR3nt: TGTGCCAGCAGTTCTCAGGGTTCCGGAAACACCATATATTTT
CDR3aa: CASSSQGSGNTIYF

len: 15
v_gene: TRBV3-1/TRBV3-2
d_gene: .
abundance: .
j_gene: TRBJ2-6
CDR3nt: TGTGCCAGCAGCCAAGGGGGGTCTGGGGCCAACGTCCTGACTTTC
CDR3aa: CASSQGGSGANVLTF

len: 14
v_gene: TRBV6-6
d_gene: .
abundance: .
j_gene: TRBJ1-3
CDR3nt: TGTGCCAGCAGTTACTCCGGGCTAGTCAACACCATATATTTT
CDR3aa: CASSYSGLVNTIYF

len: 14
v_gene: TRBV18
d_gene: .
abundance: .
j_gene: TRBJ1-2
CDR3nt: TGTGCCAGCTCACCACCGGTTGACAGATGGGGCTACACCTTC
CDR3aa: CASSPPVDRWGYTF

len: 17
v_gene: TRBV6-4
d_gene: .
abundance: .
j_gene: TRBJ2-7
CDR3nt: TGTGCCAGCAGTGACTCGGGGGTGCGGGGCGCGGCCTACGAGCAGTACTTC
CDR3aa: CASSDSGVRGAAYEQYF

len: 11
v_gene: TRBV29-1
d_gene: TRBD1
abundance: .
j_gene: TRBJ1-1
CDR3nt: TGCAGCGTCGGACAGGGGGCTGAAGCTTTCTTT
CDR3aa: CSVGQGAEAFF

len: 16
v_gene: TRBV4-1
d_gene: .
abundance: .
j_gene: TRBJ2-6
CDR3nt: TGCGCCAGCAGCCAAGGTTTGGGGTCTGGGGCCAACGTCCTGACTTTC
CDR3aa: CASSQGLGSGANVLTF

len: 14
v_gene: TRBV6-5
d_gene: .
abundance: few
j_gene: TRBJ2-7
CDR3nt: TGTGCCAGCAAACCGGGGGCCGCCACCTACGAGCAGTACTTC
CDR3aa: CASKPGAATYEQYF

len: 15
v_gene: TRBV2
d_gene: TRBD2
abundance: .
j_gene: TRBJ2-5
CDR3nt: TGTGCCAGCAGGGCGGGACTAGCGGGGGGAGGGGCCCAGTACTTC
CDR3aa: CASRAGLAGGGAQYF

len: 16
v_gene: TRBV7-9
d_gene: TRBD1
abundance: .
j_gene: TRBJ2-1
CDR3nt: TGTGCCAGCAGCATCGGGACAGGGCCTACCTACAATGAGCAGTTCTTC
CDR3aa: CASSIGTGPTYNEQFF

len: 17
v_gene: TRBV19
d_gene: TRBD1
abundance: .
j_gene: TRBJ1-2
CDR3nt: TGTGCCAGTAGTAGGGCCCGGGGGCAGGGGGCTAACTATGGCTACACCTTC
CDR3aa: CASSRARGQGANYGYTF

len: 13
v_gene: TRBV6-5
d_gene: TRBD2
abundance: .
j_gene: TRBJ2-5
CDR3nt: TGTGCCAGCAGAGGACTAGGTAAAGAGACCCAGTACTTC
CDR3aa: CASRGLGKETQYF

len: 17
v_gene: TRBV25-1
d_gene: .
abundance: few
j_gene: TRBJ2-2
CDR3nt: TGTGCCAGCAGTGAATCGGGGGGACACATGAACACCGGGGAGCTGTTTTTT
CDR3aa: CASSESGGHMNTGELFF

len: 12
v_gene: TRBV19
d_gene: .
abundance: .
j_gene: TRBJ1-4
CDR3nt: TGTGCCTCTTTCGGTGTGGGTGAAAAACTGTTTTTT
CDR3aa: CASFGVGEKLFF

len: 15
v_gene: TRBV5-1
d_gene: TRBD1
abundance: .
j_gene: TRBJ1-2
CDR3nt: TGCGCCAGCACTCCCACCCCCGGGACAGTGGAAGGCTACACCTTC
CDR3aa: CASTPTPGTVEGYTF

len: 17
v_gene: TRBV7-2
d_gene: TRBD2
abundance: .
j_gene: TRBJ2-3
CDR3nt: TGTGCCAGCAGCACCTCCGGCGGGGGGGCTAGCACAGATACGCAGTATTTT
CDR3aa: CASSTSGGGASTDTQYF

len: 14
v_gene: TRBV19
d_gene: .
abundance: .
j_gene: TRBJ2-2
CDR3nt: TGTGCCAGTAAAGCGGCCTCGAACACCGGGGAGCTGTTTTTT
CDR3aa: CASKAASNTGELFF

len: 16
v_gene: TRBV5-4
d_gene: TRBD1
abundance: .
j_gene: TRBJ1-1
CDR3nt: TGTGCCAGCAGCTTCGGACAGGGGAGGTTGAACACTGAAGCTTTCTTT
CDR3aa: CASSFGQGRLNTEAFF

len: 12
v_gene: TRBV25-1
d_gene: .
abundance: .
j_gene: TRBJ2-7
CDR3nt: TGTGCCAGCAGTCCGGGGGCGGCCGAGCAGTACTTC
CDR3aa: CASSPGAAEQYF

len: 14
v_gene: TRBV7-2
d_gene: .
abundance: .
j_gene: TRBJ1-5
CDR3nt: TGTGCCAGCAGCACAGACAGCCGCAATCAGCCCCAGCATTTT
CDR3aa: CASSTDSRNQPQHF

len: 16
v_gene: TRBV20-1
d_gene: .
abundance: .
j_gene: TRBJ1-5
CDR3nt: TGCAGTGCTAGTCCCGATGGAAAGGGGCCGGGACAGCCCCAGCATTTT
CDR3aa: CSASPDGKGPGQPQHF

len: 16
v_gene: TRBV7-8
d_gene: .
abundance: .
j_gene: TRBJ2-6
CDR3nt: TGTGCCAGCAGCTTCCAGGGTCCCTCTGGGGCCAACGTCCTGACTTTC
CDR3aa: CASSFQGPSGANVLTF

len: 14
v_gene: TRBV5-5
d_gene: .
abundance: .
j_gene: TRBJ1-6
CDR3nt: TGTGCCAGCAGTTCCGGGACCGCTAATTCACCCCTCCACTTT
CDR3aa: CASSSGTANSPLHF

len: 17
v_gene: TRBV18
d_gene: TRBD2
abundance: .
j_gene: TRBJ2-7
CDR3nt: TGTGCCAGCTCACCACCGGGGGTGCGACTAGCGTACTACGAGCAGTACTTC
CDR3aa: CASSPPGVRLAYYEQYF

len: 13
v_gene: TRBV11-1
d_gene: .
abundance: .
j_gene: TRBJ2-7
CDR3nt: TGTGCCAGCAGCTTAAGCCAGGGCCGCGAGCAGTACTTC
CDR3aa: CASSLSQGREQYF

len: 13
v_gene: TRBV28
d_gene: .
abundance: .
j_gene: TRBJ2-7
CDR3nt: TGTGCCAGCAGACGCCGGGACACCTCCGAGCAGTACTTC
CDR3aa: CASRRRDTSEQYF

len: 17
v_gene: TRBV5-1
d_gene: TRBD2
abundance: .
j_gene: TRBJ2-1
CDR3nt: TGCGCCAGCAGCTTGCGGACTAGCGGGGGTGCCTACAATGAGCAGTTCTTC
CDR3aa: CASSLRTSGGAYNEQFF

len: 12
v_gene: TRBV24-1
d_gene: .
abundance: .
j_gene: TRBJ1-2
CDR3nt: TGTGCCACCAGTGACTCTAACTATGGCTACACCTTC
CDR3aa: CATSDSNYGYTF

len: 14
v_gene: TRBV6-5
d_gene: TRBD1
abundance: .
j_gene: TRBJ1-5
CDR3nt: TGTGCCAGCAGTTCAGGGGGAGGCAATCAGCCCCAGCATTTT
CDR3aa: CASSSGGGNQPQHF

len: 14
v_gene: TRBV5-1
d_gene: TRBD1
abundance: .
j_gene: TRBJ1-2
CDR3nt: TGCGCCAGCAGCTTGGCCGGGACAGGGGGTGGCTACACCTTC
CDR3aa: CASSLAGTGGGYTF